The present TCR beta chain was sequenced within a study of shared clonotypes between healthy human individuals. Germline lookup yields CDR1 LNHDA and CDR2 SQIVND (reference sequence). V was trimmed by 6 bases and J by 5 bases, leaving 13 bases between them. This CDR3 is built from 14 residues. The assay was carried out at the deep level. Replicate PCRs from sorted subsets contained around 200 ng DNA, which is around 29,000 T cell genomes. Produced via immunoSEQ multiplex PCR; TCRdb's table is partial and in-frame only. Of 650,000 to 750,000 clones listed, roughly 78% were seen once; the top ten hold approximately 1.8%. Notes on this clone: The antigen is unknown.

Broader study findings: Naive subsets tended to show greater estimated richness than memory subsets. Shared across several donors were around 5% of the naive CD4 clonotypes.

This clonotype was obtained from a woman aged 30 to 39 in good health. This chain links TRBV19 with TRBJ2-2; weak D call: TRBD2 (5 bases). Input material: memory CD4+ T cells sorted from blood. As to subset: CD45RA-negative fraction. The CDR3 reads CASRQSGNTGELFF. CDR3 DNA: TGTGCCAGTAGGCAAAGCGGTAATACCGGGGAGCTGTTTTTT. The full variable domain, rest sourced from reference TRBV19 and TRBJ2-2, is DGGITQSPKYLFRKEGQNVTLSCEQNLNHDAMYWYRQDPGQGLRLIYYSQIVNDFQKGDIAEGYSVSREKKESFPLTVTSAQKNPTAFYLCASRQSGNTGELFFGEGSRLTVL.